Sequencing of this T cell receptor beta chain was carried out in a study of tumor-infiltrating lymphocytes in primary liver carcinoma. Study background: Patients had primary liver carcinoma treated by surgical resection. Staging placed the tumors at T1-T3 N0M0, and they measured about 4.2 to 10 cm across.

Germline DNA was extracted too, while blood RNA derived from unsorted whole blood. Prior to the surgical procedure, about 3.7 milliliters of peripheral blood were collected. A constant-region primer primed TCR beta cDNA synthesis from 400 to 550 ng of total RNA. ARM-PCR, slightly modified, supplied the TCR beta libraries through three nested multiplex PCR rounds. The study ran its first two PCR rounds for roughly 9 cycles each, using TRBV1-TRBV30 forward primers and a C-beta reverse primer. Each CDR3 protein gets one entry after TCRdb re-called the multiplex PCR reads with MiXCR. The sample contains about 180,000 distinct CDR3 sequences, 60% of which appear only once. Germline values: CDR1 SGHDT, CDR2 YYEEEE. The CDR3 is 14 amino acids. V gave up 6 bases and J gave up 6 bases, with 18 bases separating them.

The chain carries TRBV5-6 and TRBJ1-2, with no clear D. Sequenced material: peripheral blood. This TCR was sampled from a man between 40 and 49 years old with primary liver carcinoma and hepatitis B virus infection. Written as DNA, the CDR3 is TGTGCCAGCACCCCTCGGCGGGCAATGGATGGCTACACCTTC. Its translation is CASTPRRAMDGYTF.